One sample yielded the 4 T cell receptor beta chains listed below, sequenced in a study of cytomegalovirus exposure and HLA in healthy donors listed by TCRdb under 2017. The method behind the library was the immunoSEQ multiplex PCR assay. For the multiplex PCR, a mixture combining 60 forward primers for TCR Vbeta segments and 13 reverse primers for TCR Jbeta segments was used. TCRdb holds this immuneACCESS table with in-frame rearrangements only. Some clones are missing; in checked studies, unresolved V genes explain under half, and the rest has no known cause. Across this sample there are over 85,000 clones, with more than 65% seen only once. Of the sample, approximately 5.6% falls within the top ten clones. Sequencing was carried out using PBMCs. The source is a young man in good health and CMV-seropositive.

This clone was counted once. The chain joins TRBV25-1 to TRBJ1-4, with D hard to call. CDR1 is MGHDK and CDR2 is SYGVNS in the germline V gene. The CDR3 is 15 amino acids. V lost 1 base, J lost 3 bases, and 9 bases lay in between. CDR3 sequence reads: CASSESPEANEKLFF. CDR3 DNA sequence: TGTGCCAGCAGTGAATCCCCTGAGGCTAATGAAAAACTGTTTTTT.

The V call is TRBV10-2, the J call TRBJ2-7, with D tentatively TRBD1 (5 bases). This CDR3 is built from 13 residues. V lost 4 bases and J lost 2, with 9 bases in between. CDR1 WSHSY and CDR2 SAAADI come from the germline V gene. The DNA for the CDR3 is TGCGCCAGCAGTGTGACAGTGACCTACGAGCAGTACTTC. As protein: CASSVTVTYEQYF.

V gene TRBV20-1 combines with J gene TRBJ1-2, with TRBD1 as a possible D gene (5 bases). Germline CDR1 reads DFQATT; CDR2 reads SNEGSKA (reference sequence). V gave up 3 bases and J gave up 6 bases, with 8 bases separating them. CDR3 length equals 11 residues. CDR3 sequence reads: CSASWGDGYTF. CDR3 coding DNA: TGCAGTGCTAGTTGGGGCGATGGCTACACCTTC.

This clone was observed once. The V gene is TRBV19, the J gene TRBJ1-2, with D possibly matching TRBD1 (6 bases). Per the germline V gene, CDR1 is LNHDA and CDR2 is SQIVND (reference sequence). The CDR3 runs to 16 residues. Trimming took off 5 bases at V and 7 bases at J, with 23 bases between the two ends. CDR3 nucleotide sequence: TGTGCCAGTAGTCGCGATTTCGGGTCAGGGGCTTCTGGCTACACCTTC. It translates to CASSRDFGSGASGYTF.